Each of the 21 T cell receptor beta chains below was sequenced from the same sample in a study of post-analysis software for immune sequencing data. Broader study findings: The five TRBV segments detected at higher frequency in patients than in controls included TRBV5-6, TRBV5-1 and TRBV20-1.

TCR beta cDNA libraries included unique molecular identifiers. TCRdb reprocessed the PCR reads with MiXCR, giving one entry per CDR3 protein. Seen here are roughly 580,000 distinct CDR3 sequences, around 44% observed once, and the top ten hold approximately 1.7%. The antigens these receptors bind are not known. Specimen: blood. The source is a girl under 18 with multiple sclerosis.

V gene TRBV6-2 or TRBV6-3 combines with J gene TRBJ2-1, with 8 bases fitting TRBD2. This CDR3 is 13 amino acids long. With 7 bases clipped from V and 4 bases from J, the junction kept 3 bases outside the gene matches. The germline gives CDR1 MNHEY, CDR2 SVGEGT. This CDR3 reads CASTLAGYNEQFF. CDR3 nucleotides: TGTGCCAGCACCCTAGCGGGTTACAATGAGCAGTTCTTC.

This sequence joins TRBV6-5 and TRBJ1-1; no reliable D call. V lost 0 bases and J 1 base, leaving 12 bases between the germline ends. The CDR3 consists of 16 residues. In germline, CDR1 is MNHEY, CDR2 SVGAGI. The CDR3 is CASSYSSPNKNTEAFF. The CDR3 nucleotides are TGTGCCAGCAGTTACTCATCCCCGAACAAGAACACTGAAGCTTTCTTT.

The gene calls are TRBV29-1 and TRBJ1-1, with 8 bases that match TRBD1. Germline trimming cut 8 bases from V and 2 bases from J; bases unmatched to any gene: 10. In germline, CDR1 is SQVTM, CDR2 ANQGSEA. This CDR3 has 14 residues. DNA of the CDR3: TGCAGCAGTGCCGGGACAGGTACCAACACTGAAGCTTTCTTT. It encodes CSSAGTGTNTEAFF.

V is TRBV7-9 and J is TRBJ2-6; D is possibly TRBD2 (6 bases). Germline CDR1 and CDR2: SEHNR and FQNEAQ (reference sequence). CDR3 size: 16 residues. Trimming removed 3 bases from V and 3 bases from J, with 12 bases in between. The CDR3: CASSLTRGVGANVLTF. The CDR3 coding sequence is TGTGCCAGCAGCTTGACTAGGGGCGTTGGGGCCAACGTCCTGACTTTC.

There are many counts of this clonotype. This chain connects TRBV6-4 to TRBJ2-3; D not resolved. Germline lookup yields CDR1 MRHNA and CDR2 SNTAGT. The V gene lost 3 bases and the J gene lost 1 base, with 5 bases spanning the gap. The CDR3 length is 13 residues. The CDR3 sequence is CASSDAGTDTQYF. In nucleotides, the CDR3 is TGTGCCAGCAGTGATGCGGGCACAGATACGCAGTATTTT.

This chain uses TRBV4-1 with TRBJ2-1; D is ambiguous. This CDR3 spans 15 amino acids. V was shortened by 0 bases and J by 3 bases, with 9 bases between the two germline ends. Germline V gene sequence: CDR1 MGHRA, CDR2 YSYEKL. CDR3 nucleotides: TGCGCCAGCAGCCAAGAGGGCGGATACTACAATGAGCAGTTCTTC. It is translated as CASSQEGGYYNEQFF.

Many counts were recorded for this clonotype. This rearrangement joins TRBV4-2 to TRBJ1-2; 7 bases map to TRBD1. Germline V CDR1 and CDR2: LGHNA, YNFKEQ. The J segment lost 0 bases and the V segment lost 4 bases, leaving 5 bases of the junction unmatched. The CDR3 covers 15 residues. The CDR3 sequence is CASSPRDRPNYGYTF. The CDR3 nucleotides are TGTGCCAGCAGCCCCCGGGACAGACCTAACTATGGCTACACCTTC.

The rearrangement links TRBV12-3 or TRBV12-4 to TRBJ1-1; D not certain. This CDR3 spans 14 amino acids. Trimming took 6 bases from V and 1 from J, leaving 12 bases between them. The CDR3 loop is CASRFGRRNTEAFF. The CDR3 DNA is TGTGCCAGCAGGTTCGGCAGACGGAACACTGAAGCTTTCTTT.

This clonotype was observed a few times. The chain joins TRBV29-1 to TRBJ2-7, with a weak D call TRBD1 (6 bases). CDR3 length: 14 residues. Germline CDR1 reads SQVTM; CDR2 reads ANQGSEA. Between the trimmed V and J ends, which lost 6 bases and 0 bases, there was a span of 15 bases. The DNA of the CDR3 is TGCAGCGTCATGACGGGACAAAGCTCCTACGAGCAGTACTTC. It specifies CSVMTGQSSYEQYF.

CDR3 nucleotide sequence: TGTGCCAGCAGCACGACGGGCCTCCAAGAGACCCAGTACTTC. Its translation is CASSTTGLQETQYF. The chain employs TRBV11-2 and TRBJ2-5; D call uncertain. CDR3 size: 14 residues. Germline V gene data show CDR1 as SGHAT and CDR2 as FQNNGV. The V and J ends lost 5 bases and 1 base respectively, with 11 bases between them.

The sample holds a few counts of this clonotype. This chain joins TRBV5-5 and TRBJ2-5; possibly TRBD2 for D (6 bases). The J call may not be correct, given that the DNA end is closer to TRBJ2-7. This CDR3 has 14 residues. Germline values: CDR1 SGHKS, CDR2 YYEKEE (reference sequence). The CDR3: CASSLRGSENEQYF. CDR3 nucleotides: TGTGCCAGCAGCTTGCGGGGGTCGGAGAACGAGCAGTACTTC.

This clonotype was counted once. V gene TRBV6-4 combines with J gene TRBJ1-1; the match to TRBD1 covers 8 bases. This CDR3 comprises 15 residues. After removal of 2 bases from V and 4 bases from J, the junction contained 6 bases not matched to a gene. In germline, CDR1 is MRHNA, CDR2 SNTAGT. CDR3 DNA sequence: TGTGCCAGCAGTGACCGCTCAGGGGGCGGCACTGAAGCTTTCTTT. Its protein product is CASSDRSGGGTEAFF.

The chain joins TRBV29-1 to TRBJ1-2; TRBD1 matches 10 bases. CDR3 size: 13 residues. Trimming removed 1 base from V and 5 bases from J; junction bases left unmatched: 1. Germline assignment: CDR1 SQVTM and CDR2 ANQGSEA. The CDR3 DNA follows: TGCAGCGTTGAAGCGGGACAGGGGTATGGCTACACCTTC. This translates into CSVEAGQGYGYTF.

DNA of the CDR3: TGTGCCAGCAGCCGGTGGATTGGGGATGAGCAGTTCTTC. This codes for CASSRWIGDEQFF. The V gene is TRBV7-9, the J gene TRBJ2-1; no clear D. V gave up 5 bases and J gave up 8 bases, with 13 bases separating them. CDR1 and CDR2 (germline): SEHNR, FQNEAQ (reference sequence). The CDR3 loop spans 13 amino acids.

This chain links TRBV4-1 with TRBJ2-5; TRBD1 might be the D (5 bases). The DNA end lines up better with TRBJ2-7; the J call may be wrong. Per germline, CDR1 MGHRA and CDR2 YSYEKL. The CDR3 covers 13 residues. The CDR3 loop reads CASSQAPGYEQYF. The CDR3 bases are TGCGCCAGCAGCCAAGCCCCAGGGTACGAGCAGTACTTC.

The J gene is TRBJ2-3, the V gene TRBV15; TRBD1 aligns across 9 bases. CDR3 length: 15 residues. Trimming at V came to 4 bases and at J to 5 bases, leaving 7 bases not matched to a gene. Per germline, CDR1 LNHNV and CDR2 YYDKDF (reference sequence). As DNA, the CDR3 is TGTGCCACCAGCACAAGGACAGGGGCTGGAGATACGCAGTATTTT. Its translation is CATSTRTGAGDTQYF.

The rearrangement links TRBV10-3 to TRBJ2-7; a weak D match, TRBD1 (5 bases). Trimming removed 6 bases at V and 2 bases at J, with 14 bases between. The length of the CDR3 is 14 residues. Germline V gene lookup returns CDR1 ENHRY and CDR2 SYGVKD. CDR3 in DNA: TGTGCCATCAGGACGTTTGAGGACACCTACGAGCAGTACTTC. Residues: CAIRTFEDTYEQYF.

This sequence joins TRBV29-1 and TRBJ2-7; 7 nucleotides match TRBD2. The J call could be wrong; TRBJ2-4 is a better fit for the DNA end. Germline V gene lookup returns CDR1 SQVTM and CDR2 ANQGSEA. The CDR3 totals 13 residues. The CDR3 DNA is TGCAGCGTGATTAGCGGGCCGAAAAACATTCAGTACTTC. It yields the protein CSVISGPKNIQYF.

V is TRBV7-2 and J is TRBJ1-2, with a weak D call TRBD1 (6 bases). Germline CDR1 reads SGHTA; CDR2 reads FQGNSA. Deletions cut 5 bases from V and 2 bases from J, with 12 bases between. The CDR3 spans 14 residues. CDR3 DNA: TGTGCCAGCAGCATACAGGGCCTCAACTATGGCTACACCTTC. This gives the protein CASSIQGLNYGYTF.

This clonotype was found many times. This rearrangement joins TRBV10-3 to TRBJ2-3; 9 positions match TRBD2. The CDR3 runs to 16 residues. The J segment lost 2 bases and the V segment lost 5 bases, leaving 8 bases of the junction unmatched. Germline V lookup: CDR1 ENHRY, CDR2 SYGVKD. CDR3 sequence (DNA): TGTGCCATCAGTCCCGGGACTAGCTTTCTCACAGATACGCAGTATTTT. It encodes CAISPGTSFLTDTQYF.

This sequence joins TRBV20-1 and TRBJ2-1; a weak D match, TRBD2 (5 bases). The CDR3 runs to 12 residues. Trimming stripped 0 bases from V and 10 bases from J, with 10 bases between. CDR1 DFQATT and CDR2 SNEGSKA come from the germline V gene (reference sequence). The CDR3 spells CSARDFASEQFF. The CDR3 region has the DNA TGCAGTGCTAGAGATTTCGCTAGCGAGCAGTTCTTC.